This TCR beta chain was observed in a study of CD8+CD57+ T cells in acquired aplastic anemia (dated by TCRdb to 2016 to 2019). Describing the broader study: A mean of approximately 3 ug of DNA, ranging from roughly 0.2 to 27.4 ug, was extracted from sorted CD4+ and CD8+ cells. Healthy donor samples averaged approximately 10 million reads for CD4+ and fewer than 12 million for CD8+ cells.

TCR repertoires of sorted CD4+ and CD8+ blood T cells from severe aplastic anemia patients and healthy subjects were deep-sequenced in the study. Ficoll-Paque density gradient centrifugation was used to isolate peripheral blood mononuclear cells. Before DNA was extracted, CD4+ and CD8+ T cells were sorted using either FACS or magnetic beads. TCR beta VDJ combination and CDR3 sequence profiling used genomic DNA as the template. TCR repertoire sequencing was run on an Illumina HiSeq 2000. Processing in the source paper ran as follows. TRBV/TRBJ rearrangement plots, CDR3 size and DJ length profiles, and Simpson's diversity index were used to assess repertoires. The most abundant DNA sequence in the deep sequencing data was defined as the immunodominant clone. CDR3 amino acid sequences were checked for sharing across subjects and were also compared against the VDJdb database and published repertoires. Clones were called with MiXCR by TCRdb after fastp trimmed the public reads at Q25, and only in-frame beta chains were retained. Entries that share a CDR3 protein sequence are merged under the most common genes and DNA. The V and J calls reflect TCRdb's pipeline rather than the authors' work. Counted in this sample were just over 400,000 distinct CDR3 sequences; around 72% of them appeared once. The biggest ten clones account for 4% of the sample.

On this clonotype: It has no known antigen specificity. No qualities accompany the bases; no much larger clone lies one base away.

Paper-wide results and their limitations: Twenty-nine CD8+ CDR3 sequences were found in both patients and controls but appeared to be highly expressed in patients and within the immunodominant clones of the patients. Patients and healthy controls showed no significant difference in CD8+ Simpson's diversity (P=0.060).

The clonotype comes from a human donor in good health, serving as a control. The sequenced sample was sorted CD4+, CD8+, or CD8+CD57+ T cells (not recorded which) from PBMCs.

The DNA reads TGTGCCAGCAGCTTCGTCGGGGTTACTGGAAACACCATATATTTT. Its product reads: CASSFVGVTGNTIYF. Rearrangement joined TRBV5-5 to TRBJ1-3, with no reliable assignment of the D segment. Between the V and J ends, shortened by 2 bases and 2 bases respectively, the junction contains 11 bases. CDR1 is given as SGHKS and CDR2 as YYEKEE, both from the germline V gene (reference sequence). The CDR3 starts with the cysteine, ends with the phenylalanine, and has 15 residues. Just CDR3 DNA is preserved here, 45 bases in frame from base 1.